These 18 T cell receptor beta chains were all obtained from the same sample, sequenced in a study of blood T cell repertoires in COVID-19. The assay was immunoSEQ multiplex PCR, and TCRdb's table has in-frame clones only and misses some. The data contain 120,000 to 150,000 clones, 75% to 85% of them seen just once; the ten biggest clones take up less than 5%. The specimen was peripheral blood. The receptors originated from a woman at least 80 years old with acute or convalescent COVID-19.

This rearrangement joins TRBV15 to TRBJ2-4; unclear D gene. Trimming took off 6 bases at V and 8 bases at J, with 11 bases between the two ends. CDR1 and CDR2 from the germline V gene are LNHNV and YYDKDF (reference sequence). The CDR3 spans 12 residues. The CDR3 DNA follows: TGTGCCACCAGTTCCGGGTGGGACATTCAGTACTTC. This codes for CATSSGWDIQYF.

The J gene is TRBJ2-1, the V gene TRBV7-2; TRBD1 matches 10 bases. Losses at the gene ends were 2 bases for V and 2 bases for J; bases not matched to a gene: 6. The germline V gene has CDR1 SGHTA and CDR2 FQGNSA. This CDR3 comprises 17 residues. This CDR3 reads CASSLLGQGSAYNEQFF. Written as DNA, the CDR3 is TGTGCCAGCAGCTTATTGGGACAGGGGTCCGCCTACAATGAGCAGTTCTTC.

CDR3: CATSDSTGHRQPQHF. The DNA of the CDR3 is TGTGCCACCAGTGATTCAACAGGGCATCGGCAGCCCCAGCATTTT. The chain couples TRBV24-1 to TRBJ1-5, with a tentative D call TRBD1 (6 bases). The CDR3 is made up of 15 amino acids. V was shortened by 2 bases and J by 7 bases, with 14 bases between the two germline ends. In germline, CDR1 is KGHDR, CDR2 SFDVKD.

The V call is TRBV13, the J call TRBJ1-1; D may be TRBD1 (6 bases). Deletions cut 10 bases from V and 5 bases from J, with 17 bases between. This CDR3 has 13 residues. CDR1 PRHDT and CDR2 FYEKMQ come from the germline V gene (reference sequence). CDR3: CATKGGSGTEAFF. DNA of the CDR3: TGTGCCACTAAGGGGGGGTCGGGGACTGAAGCTTTCTTT. Complete variable domain (other parts from reference TRBV13 and TRBJ1-1): AAGVIQSPRHLIKEKRETATLKCYPIPRHDTVYWYQQGPGQDPQFLISFYEKMQSDKGSIPDRFSAQQFSDYHSELNMSSLELGDSALYFCATKGGSGTEAFFGQGTRLTVV.

The chain uses TRBV29-1 and TRBJ1-2, with unresolved D. Between the trimmed V and J ends, which lost 5 bases and 4 bases, there was a span of 20 bases. Per the germline V gene, CDR1 is SQVTM and CDR2 is ANQGSEA. This CDR3 comprises 15 residues. In DNA form, the CDR3 reads TGCAGCGTTTTTATCGGCTCGACTGTTGGCTATGGCTACACCTTC. This gives the protein CSVFIGSTVGYGYTF.

V gene TRBV27 combines with J gene TRBJ2-7; TRBD1 aligns across 9 bases. This CDR3 has 16 residues. Germline CDR1 and CDR2: MNHEY and SMNVEV (reference sequence). J gave up 5 bases and V 6 bases, and 14 bases lay outside the gene matches. CDR3 sequence reads: CASRRPLQGAGDEQYF. In DNA form, the CDR3 reads TGTGCCAGCAGGCGACCCCTACAGGGGGCAGGGGACGAGCAGTACTTC.

This clone was observed a single time. The chain carries TRBV7-9 and TRBJ1-3; no firm D call. Germline CDR1 SEHNR, CDR2 FQNEAQ (reference sequence). V lost 3 bases, J lost 1 base, and 4 bases lay in between. This CDR3 has 13 residues. CDR3 sequence: CASSLYSGNTIYF. The CDR3 DNA sequence: TGTGCCAGCAGCTTGTATTCTGGAAACACCATATATTTT.

This clone was observed a handful of times. V and J are TRBV28 and TRBJ2-7; no definite D call. V was shortened by 9 bases and J by 2 bases, with 11 bases between the two germline ends. The CDR3 runs 12 residues. Germline V gene lookup returns CDR1 MDHEN and CDR2 SYDVKM. The CDR3 nucleotides are TGTGCCAGTAGACTGAGCACCTACGAGCAGTACTTC. Translated, it gives CASRLSTYEQYF.

The chain links TRBV5-1 to TRBJ2-7; maybe TRBD1 (5 bases). CDR3 size: 15 residues. V dropped 0 bases and J dropped 2 bases, with 12 bases sitting between them. Germline V gives CDR1 SGHRS, CDR2 YFSETQ. CDR3 region: CASSLEAGLTYEQYF. The CDR3 nucleotides read TGCGCCAGCAGCTTGGAAGCAGGGCTTACCTACGAGCAGTACTTC.

The chain recombines TRBV7-8 with TRBJ2-7, with 8 positions matching TRBD1. Germline V CDR1 and CDR2: SGHVS, FQNEAQ. This CDR3 has 15 residues. V trimming: 2 bases; J trimming: 6 bases; junction bases outside the gene matches: 9. CDR3: CASSLRRQGLREQYF. The CDR3 region has the DNA TGTGCCAGCAGCTTACGGCGACAGGGGCTTCGCGAGCAGTACTTC.

The rearrangement joins TRBV19 to TRBJ2-1; 8 bases are shared with TRBD1. The CDR3 sequence is 14 residues long. Germline values: CDR1 LNHDA, CDR2 SQIVND (reference sequence). The J segment lost 9 bases and the V segment lost 3 bases, leaving 7 bases of the junction unmatched. CDR3: CASSIRTGLGEQFF. In DNA, the CDR3 is TGTGCCAGTAGTATCCGGACAGGGTTGGGTGAGCAGTTCTTC. Variable domain in full (rest from reference TRBV19 and TRBJ2-1): DGGITQSPKYLFRKEGQNVTLSCEQNLNHDAMYWYRQDPGQGLRLIYYSQIVNDFQKGDIAEGYSVSREKKESFPLTVTSAQKNPTAFYLCASSIRTGLGEQFFGPGTRLTVL.

V is TRBV7-9 and J is TRBJ1-1; 7 bases fit TRBD1. Looked up from germline, CDR1 is SEHNR and CDR2 is FQNEAQ (reference sequence). The CDR3 extends over 15 amino acids. V shed 4 bases and J 1 base; nucleotides not matched to a gene: 6. The DNA of the CDR3 is TGTGCCAGCAGCTCATGGAGGGGGCAGAACACTGAAGCTTTCTTT. Encoded protein: CASSSWRGQNTEAFF.

The V and J genes are TRBV7-9 and TRBJ2-7, with D tentatively TRBD2 (5 bases). Per the germline V gene, CDR1 is SEHNR and CDR2 is FQNEAQ (reference sequence). The germline V and J ends were trimmed by 6 bases and 2 bases, with 11 bases remaining between them. The CDR3 length is 13 residues. The CDR3: CASSDGVAYEQYF. CDR3 nucleotides: TGTGCCAGCAGTGACGGGGTCGCCTACGAGCAGTACTTC. The complete variable domain, with remaining parts taken from reference TRBV7-9 and TRBJ2-7, reads DTGVSQNPRHKITKRGQNVTFRCDPISEHNRLYWYRQTLGQGPEFLTYFQNEAQLEKSRLLSDRFSAERPKGSFSTLEIQRTEQGDSAMYLCASSDGVAYEQYFGPGTRLTVT.

This chain links TRBV5-1 with TRBJ2-2; D may be TRBD2 (6 bases). The V and J ends lost 0 bases and 2 bases respectively, with 14 bases between them. From germline, CDR1 is SGHRS and CDR2 YFSETQ. CDR3 length: 17 residues. CDR3 residues: CASSLVLSGLNTGELFF. CDR3 in DNA: TGCGCCAGCAGCTTGGTGTTGTCAGGACTAAACACCGGGGAGCTGTTTTTT.

The DNA of the CDR3 is TGTGCCAGCAGCCAGTACAGGGGCACTAATGAAAAACTGTTTTTT. The encoded protein is CASSQYRGTNEKLFF. The chain carries TRBV14 and TRBJ1-4; 7 positions match TRBD1. The CDR3 extends over 15 amino acids. Germline V gene lookup returns CDR1 SGHDN and CDR2 FVKESK. V shed 3 bases and J 2 bases; nucleotides not matched to a gene: 3. Combining the CDR3 with reference TRBV14 and TRBJ1-4 gives the whole variable domain EAGVTQFPSHSVIEKGQTVTLRCDPISGHDNLYWYRRVMGKEIKFLLHFVKESKQDESGMPNNRFLAERTGGTYSTLKVQPAELEDSGVYFCASSQYRGTNEKLFFGSGTQLSVL.

This clone turned up a few times. The genes are TRBV4-2 and TRBJ1-1, with TRBD1 matching 9 bases. Germline assignment: CDR1 LGHNA and CDR2 YNFKEQ. The junction had 4 bases not matched to a gene; V was cut back by 0 bases and J by 2 bases. This CDR3 comprises 16 residues. CDR3 sequence: CASSQDSGQGNTEAFF. Here the CDR3 DNA reads TGTGCCAGCAGCCAAGATTCGGGACAGGGAAACACTGAAGCTTTCTTT.

J is TRBJ2-7 and V is TRBV12-2; TRBD2 reflects the table's D call only, with no check against the DNA. TRBV12-2 is a known pseudogene. The CDR3 is 21 amino acids. In DNA, the CDR3 is TGTGCAAGTCGCTCCCAGGGACCGGTTTTCTGCAGCGGGACTAGCCGCTACGAGCAGTACTTC. As protein: CASRSQGPVFCSGTSRYEQYF.

The CDR3 loop is CASKTGWTGELFF. The CDR3 DNA sequence: TGCGCCAGCAAAACAGGGTGGACCGGGGAGCTGTTTTTT. V and J are TRBV5-1 and TRBJ2-2, with a possible D match to TRBD1 (6 bases). CDR3 length: 13 amino acids. The V end lost 6 bases, the J end lost 5 bases, and 11 bases lay between the germline ends. Germline values: CDR1 SGHRS, CDR2 YFSETQ.